This T cell receptor beta chain was captured by sequencing in a study of T cell clonality in common variable immunodeficiency (dated by TCRdb to the mid-2010s). This clone was recorded a few times. The antigen it recognizes is unknown. Read data end 3 residues before the CDR3 end; the end is taken from the germline J gene. Summary of the overall study and its limitations: According to the authors, figuring out what caused the increased clonality in CVID would require sequencing the repertoires of T cell subpopulations. CVID subjects shared fewer TCRbeta clones with each other than healthy controls did (p < 0.0001). Differences among patients in the CVID cohort limited the correlations between repertoire features and clinical complications. Increased TCRbeta clonality was found in CVID subjects compared with healthy controls (t-test p = 0.018), with the increase being most characteristic of about a third of subjects. CVID TCRbeta sequences were reported to have fewer deletions and N-nucleotide insertions and to lack highly modified clones with 13 or more V deletions. Although equal DNA input was used, an average of about 81,820 unique sequences per sample was obtained for controls, compared with some 30,000 for CVID samples.

Both CVID patients and healthy controls were predominantly of Caucasian heritage. From each donor, about 4.5 to 9 ml of heparinized peripheral whole blood was collected. Genomic DNA from adults with common variable immune deficiency (CVID) and from healthy adult controls was used for sequencing of TCRbeta CDR3 repertoires. A total of 22 healthy adult volunteers (around 12 female and ten or so male; age range about 20 to 66 years, mean age around 35) were included in the control group. Diluted blood was subjected to density centrifugation over Hypaque 1077 or Ficoll-Paque for isolation of peripheral blood mononuclear cells. Genomic DNA was extracted from unsorted mononuclear cells by Qiagen column purification or by a centrifugation-based method. From cysteine to phenylalanine, the CDR3 is 15 amino acids long. The 36 bases shown cover part of the CDR3, and their frame starts at base 1. The germline V gene gives CDR1 as SGHAT and CDR2 as FQNNGV. For this chain, trimming is 0 bases at the V end and 5 bases at the J end, and the number of junction bases without a gene match is 1.

Equivalent amounts of genomic DNA from CVID and control samples were used as sequencing input. For every sample, a 60 bp segment covering the rearranged TCRbeta CDR3 region was amplified and then sequenced. The immunoSEQ assay, a bias-corrected multiplex PCR with high-throughput sequencing, was employed for TCRbeta amplification. As for how the authors treated the data: Each unique nucleotide sequence was treated as a clone and annotated with V, D and J genes, copy number and frequency. Sequences were labeled productive if in frame, and non-productive if out of frame or containing stop codons. Clonality was calculated from Shannon's entropy as previously described. The predicted amino acid sequences of productive clones were used to derive mean CDR3 Kyte-Doolittle hydropathy. Scaled V gene usage was hierarchically clustered using Manhattan distance and complete linkage with the R hclust function. Sharing of clones by CDR3 amino acid sequence was evaluated through resampling of 12 repertoires per group over 100 rounds. The repertoires were searched for about 70 published EBV-specific TCRbeta sequences and about 240 published CMV-specific TCRbeta sequences. Analysis left out two CVID samples that produced under 10,000 sequences, so a few dozen CVID repertoires remained. Imported from immuneACCESS, the table was reduced by TCRdb to in-frame sequences with V and J called. These copies leave out some clones; in studies compared against another copy, an unresolved V gene accounts for under half, and the cause of the remainder is not known. V, J and clone size derive from that table, while D and trimming were established from the DNA sequence. The table records 55,000 or so clones for this sample, and not one of them appears only once. The ten top clones hold 5.4% of the sample.

The specimen sequenced was peripheral blood mononuclear cells. The clonotype was recovered from a person between 18 and 70 years old in good health. Rearrangement joined TRBV11-2 to TRBJ2-1, with TRBD2 identical over 10 junction bases. CDR3 DNA (partial): TGTGCCAGCAGCTTAGAACTAGCGGGGCACAATGAG. The resulting protein is CASSLELAGHNE. In full, the CDR3 reads CASSLELAGHNEQFF.